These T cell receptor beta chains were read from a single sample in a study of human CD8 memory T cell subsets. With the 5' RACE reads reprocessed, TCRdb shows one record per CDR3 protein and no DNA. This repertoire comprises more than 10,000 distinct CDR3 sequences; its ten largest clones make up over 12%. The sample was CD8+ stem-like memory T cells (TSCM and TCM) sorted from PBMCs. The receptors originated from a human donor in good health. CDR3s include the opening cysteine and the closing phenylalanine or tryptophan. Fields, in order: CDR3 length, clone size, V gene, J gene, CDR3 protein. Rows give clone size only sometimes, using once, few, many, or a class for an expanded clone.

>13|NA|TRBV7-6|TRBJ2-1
CASSLRAQGEQFF
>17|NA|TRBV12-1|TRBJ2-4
CASSPRKCLGAKNIQYF
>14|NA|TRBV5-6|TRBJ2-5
CASSMTGFQETQYF
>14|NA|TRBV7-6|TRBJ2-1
CASSLSYDWEEQFF
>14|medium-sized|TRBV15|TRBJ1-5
CATASGRRNQPQHF
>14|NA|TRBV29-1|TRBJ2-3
CSVHLSRVGDTQYF
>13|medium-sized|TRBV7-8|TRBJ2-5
CASSPLGRETQYF
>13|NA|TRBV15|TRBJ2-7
CATAVGDSYEQYF
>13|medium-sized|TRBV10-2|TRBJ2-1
CASGSGGYNEQFF
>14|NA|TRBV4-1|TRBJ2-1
CASSHTSGSFEQFF
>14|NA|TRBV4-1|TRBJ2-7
CASSQEKRGYEQYF
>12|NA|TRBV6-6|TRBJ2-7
CASTFGSYEQYF
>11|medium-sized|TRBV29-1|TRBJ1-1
CSVRGDTEAFF
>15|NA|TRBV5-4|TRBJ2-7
CASSPRQTSSYEQYF
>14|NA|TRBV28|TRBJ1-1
CASMGPALGTEAFF
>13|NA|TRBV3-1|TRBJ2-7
CASSHGTGDVQYF
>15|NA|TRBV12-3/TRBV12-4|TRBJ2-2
CASSLVQVNTGELFF
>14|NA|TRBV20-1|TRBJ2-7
CSARPGGLTHEQYF
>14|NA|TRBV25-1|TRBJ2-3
CASSVTGTSDTQYF
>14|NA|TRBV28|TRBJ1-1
CASSPSRFFTEAFF
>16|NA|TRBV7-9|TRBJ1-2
CASSLWASRGQDGYTF
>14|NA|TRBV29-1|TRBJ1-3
CSVLQGPSGNTIYF
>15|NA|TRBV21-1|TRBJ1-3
CASSKRIGAGNTIYF